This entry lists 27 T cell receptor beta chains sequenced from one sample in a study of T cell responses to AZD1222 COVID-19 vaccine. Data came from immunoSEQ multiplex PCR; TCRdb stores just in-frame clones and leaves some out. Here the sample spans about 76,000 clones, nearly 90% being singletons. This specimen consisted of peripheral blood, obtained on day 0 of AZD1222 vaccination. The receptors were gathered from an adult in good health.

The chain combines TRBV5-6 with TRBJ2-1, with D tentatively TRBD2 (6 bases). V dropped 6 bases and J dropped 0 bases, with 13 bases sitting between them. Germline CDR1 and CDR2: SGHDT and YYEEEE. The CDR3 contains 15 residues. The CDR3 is CASKEGGASYNEQFF. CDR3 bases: TGTGCCAGCAAGGAGGGAGGCGCCTCCTACAATGAGCAGTTCTTC.

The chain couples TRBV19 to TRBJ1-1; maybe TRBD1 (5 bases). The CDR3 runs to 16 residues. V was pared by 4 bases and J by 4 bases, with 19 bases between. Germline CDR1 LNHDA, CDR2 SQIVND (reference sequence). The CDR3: CASSTLVWGPTTEAFF. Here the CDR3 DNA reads TGTGCCAGTAGTACCCTCGTGTGGGGCCCTACCACTGAAGCTTTCTTT.

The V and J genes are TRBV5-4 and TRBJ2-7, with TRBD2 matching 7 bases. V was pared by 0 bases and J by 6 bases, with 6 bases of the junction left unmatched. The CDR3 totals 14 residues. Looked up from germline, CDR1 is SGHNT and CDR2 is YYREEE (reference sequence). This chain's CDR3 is CASSLERRGSEQYF. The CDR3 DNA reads TGTGCCAGCAGCTTGGAGAGGCGGGGGAGCGAGCAGTACTTC.

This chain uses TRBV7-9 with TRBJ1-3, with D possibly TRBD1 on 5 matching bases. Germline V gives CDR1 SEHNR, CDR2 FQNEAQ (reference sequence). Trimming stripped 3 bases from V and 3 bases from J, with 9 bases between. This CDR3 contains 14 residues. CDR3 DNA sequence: TGTGCCAGCAGCTTTGGGGGTGTTGGAAACACCATATATTTT. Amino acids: CASSFGGVGNTIYF. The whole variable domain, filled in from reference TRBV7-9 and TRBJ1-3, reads DTGVSQNPRHKITKRGQNVTFRCDPISEHNRLYWYRQTLGQGPEFLTYFQNEAQLEKSRLLSDRFSAERPKGSFSTLEIQRTEQGDSAMYLCASSFGGVGNTIYFGEGSWLTVV.

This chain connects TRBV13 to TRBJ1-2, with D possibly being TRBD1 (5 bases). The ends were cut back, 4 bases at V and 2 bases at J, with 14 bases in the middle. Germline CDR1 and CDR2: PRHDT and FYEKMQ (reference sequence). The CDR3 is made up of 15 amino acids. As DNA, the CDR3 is TGTGCCAGCAGCTCCACCCCGACAGTAAACTATGGCTACACCTTC. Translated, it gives CASSSTPTVNYGYTF. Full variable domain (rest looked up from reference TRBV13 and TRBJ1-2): AAGVIQSPRHLIKEKRETATLKCYPIPRHDTVYWYQQGPGQDPQFLISFYEKMQSDKGSIPDRFSAQQFSDYHSELNMSSLELGDSALYFCASSSTPTVNYGYTFGSGTRLTVV.

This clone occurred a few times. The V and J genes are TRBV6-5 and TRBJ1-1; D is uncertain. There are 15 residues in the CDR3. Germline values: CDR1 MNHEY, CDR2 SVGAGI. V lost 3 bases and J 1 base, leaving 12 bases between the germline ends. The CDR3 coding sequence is TGTGCCAGCAGTTATTTTGGGAGGAGGAACACTGAAGCTTTCTTT. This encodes CASSYFGRRNTEAFF.

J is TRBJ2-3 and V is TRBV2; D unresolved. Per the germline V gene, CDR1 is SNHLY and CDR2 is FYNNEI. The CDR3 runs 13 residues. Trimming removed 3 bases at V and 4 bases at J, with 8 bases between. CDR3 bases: TGTGCCAGCAGTGAGTCCCAATCAGATACGCAGTATTTT. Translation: CASSESQSDTQYF. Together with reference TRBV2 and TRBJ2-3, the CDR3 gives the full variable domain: EPEVTQTPSHQVTQMGQEVILRCVPISNHLYFYWYRQILGQKVEFLVSFYNNEISEKSEIFDDQFSVERPDGSNFTLKIRSTKLEDSAMYFCASSESQSDTQYFGPGTRLTVL.

The CDR3 region is CASSSYPVSSYNEQFF. CDR3 DNA: TGCGCCAGCAGCAGCTACCCTGTGAGCTCCTACAATGAGCAGTTCTTC. This chain links TRBV5-1 with TRBJ2-1; D remains ambiguous. The CDR3 covers 16 residues. Germline lookup yields CDR1 SGHRS and CDR2 YFSETQ. V shed 4 bases and J shed 0 bases, with 14 bases lying between them.

This CDR3 reads CASSERGISNQPQHF. DNA for the CDR3: TGTGCCAGCAGTGAACGAGGGATCAGCAATCAGCCCCAGCATTTT. The chain is built from TRBV2 and TRBJ1-5; D call uncertain. Trimming removed 2 bases from V and 1 base from J, with 9 bases in between. CDR3 length equals 15 residues. Per germline, CDR1 SNHLY and CDR2 FYNNEI.

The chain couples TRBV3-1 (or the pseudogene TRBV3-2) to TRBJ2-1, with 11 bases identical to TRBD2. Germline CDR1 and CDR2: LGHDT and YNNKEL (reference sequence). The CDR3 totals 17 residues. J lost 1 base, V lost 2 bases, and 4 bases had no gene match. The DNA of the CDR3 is TGTGCCAGCAGCCAAACTAGCGGGGGAGGGTCCTACAATGAGCAGTTCTTC. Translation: CASSQTSGGGSYNEQFF.

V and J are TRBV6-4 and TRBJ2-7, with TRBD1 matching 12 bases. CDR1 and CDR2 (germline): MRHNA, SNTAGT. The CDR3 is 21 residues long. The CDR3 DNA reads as TGTGCCAGCAGGGACTCTCGGGACAGGGGGCTTATCACCCCACTTCGATACGAGCAGTACGTC. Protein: CASRDSRDRGLITPLRYEQYV.

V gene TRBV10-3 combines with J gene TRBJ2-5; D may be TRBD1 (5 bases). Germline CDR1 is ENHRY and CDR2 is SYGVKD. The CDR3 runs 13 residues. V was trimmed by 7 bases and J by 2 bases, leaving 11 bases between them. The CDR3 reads CAIKDSVQETQYF. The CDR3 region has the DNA TGTGCCATCAAAGACAGCGTACAAGAGACCCAGTACTTC.

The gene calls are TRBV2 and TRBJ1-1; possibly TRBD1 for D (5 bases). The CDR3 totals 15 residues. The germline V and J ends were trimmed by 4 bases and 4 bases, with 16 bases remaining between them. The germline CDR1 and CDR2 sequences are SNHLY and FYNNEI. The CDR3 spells CASSVWQGGSTEAFF. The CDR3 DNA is TGTGCCAGCAGTGTCTGGCAGGGAGGAAGCACTGAAGCTTTCTTT. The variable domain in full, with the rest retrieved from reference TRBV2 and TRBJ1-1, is EPEVTQTPSHQVTQMGQEVILRCVPISNHLYFYWYRQILGQKVEFLVSFYNNEISEKSEIFDDQFSVERPDGSNFTLKIRSTKLEDSAMYFCASSVWQGGSTEAFFGQGTRLTVV.

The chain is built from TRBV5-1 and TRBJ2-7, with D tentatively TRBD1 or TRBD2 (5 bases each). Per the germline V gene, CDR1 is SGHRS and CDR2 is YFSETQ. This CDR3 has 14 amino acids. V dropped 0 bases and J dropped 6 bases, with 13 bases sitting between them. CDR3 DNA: TGCGCCAGCAGCTTGGAGGGACGTTGGGGCGAGCAGTACGTC. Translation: CASSLEGRWGEQYV.

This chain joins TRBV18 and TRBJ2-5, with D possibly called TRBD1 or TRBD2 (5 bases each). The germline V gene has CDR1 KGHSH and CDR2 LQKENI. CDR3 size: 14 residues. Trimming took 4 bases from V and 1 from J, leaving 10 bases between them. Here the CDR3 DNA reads TGTGCCAGCTCACAGGGACGGAGCCAAGAGACCCAGTACTTC. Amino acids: CASSQGRSQETQYF. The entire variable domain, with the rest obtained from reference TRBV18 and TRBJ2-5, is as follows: NAGVMQNPRHLVRRRGQEARLRCSPMKGHSHVYWYRQLPEEGLKFMVYLQKENIIDESGMPKERFSAEFPKEGPSILRIQQVVRGDSAAYFCASSQGRSQETQYFGPGTRLLVL.

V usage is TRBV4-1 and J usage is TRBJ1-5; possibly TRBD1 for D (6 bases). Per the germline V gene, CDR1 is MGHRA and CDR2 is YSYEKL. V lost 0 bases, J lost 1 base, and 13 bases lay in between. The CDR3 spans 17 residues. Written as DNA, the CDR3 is TGCGCCAGCAGCCAAGAAAGGGCGCAGGGGAGCAATCAGCCCCAGCATTTT. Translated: CASSQERAQGSNQPQHF.

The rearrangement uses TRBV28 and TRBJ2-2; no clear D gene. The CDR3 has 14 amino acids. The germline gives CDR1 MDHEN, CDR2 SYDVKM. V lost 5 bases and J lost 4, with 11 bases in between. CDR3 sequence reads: CASSRYAGTGELFF. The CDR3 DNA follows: TGTGCCAGCAGTCGATACGCCGGCACCGGGGAGCTGTTTTTT.

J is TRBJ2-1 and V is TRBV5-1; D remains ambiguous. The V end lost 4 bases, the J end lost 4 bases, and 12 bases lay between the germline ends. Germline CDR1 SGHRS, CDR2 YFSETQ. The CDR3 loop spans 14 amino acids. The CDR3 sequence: CASSLETLYNEQFF. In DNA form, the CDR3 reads TGCGCCAGCAGCCTCGAAACTCTATACAATGAGCAGTTCTTC.

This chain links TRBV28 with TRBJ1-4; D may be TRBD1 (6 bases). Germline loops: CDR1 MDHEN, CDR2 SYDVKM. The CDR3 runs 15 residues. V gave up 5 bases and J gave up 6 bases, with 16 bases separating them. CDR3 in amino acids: CASSAGGGVDEKLFF. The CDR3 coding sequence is TGTGCCAGCAGTGCGGGAGGGGGTGTCGATGAAAAACTGTTTTTT.

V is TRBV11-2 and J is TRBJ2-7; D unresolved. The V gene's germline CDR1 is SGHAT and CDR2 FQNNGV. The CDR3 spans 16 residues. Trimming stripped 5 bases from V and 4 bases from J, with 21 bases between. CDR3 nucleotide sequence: TGTGCCAGCAGCGCCGAGACAACCCAATTCCGATACGAGCAGTACTTC. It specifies CASSAETTQFRYEQYF. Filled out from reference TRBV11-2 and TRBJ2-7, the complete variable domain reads EAGVAQSPRYKIIEKRQSVAFWCNPISGHATLYWYQQILGQGPKLLIQFQNNGVVDDSQLPKDRFSAERLKGVDSTLKIQPAKLEDSAVYLCASSAETTQFRYEQYFGPGTRLTVT.

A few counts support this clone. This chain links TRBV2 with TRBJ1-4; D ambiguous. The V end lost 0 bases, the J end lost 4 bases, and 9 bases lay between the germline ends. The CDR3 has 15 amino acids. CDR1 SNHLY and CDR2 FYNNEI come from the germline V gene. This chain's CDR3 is CASSEASQVNEKLFF. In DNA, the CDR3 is TGTGCCAGCAGTGAAGCCAGCCAAGTTAATGAAAAACTGTTTTTT.

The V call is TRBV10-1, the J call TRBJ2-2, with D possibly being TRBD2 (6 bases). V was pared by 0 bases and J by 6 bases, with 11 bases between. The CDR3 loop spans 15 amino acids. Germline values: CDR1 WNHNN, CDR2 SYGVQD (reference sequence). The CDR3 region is CASSESGTSAGELFF. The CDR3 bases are TGCGCCAGCAGTGAGTCTGGGACTTCGGCCGGGGAGCTGTTTTTT.

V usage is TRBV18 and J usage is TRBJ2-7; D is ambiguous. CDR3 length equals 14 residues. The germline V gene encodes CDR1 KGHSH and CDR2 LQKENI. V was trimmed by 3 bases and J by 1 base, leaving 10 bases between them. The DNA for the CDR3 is TGTGCCAGCTCACCTTGGACGGCTTCCTACGAGCAGTACTTC. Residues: CASSPWTASYEQYF.

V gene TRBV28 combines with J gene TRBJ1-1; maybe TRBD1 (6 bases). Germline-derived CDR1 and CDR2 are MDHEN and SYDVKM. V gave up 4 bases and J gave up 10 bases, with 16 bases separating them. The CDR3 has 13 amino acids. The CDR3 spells CASSSSVGGLAFF. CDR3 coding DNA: TGTGCCAGCAGTTCCTCAGTGGGGGGGCTAGCTTTCTTT.

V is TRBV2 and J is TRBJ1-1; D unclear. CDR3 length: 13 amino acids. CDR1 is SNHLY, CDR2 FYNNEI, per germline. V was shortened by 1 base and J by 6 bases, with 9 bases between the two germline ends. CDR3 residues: CASSEGWEAEAFF. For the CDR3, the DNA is TGTGCCAGCAGTGAAGGGTGGGAGGCTGAAGCTTTCTTT.

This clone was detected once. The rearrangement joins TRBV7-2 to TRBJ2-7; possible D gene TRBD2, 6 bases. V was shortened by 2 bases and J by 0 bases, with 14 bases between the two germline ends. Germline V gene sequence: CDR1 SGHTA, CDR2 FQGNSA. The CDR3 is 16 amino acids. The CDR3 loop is CASSLSPSVSSYEQYF. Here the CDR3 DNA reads TGTGCCAGCAGCTTATCCCCTAGCGTCAGCTCCTACGAGCAGTACTTC.

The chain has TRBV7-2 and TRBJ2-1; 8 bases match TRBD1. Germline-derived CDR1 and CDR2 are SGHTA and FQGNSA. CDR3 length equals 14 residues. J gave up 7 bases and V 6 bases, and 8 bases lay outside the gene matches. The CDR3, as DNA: TGTGCCAGCAGGAAGACAGGGGTTAGGAATGAGCAGTTCTTC. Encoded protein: CASRKTGVRNEQFF.